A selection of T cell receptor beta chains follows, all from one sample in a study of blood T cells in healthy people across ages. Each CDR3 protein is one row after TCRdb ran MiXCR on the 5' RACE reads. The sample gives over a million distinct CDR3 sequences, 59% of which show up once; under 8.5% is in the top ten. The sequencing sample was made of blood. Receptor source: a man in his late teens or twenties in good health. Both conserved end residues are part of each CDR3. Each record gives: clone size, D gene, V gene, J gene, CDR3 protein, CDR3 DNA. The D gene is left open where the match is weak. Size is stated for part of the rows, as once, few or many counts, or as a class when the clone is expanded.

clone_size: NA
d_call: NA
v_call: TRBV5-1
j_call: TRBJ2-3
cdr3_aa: CASSRSVKVEDTQYF
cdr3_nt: TGCGCCAGCAGCCGATCTGTGAAAGTTGAAGATACGCAGTATTTT

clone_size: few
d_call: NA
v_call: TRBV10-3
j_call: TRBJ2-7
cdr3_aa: CAISEEGGGISSYEQYF
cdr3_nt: TGTGCCATCAGTGAGGAGGGGGGGGGTATATCTTCCTACGAGCAGTACTTC

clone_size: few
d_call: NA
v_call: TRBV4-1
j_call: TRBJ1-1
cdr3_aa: CASSRGQQGLNTEAFF
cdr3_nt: TGCGCCAGCAGCCGAGGCCAACAGGGATTGAACACTGAAGCTTTCTTT

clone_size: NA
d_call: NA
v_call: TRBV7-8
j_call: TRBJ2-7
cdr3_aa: CASSWDALYEQYF
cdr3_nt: TGTGCCAGCAGCTGGGACGCGCTCTACGAGCAGTACTTC

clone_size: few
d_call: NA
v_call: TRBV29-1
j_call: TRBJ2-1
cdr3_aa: CSVGGFVNEQFF
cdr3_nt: TGCAGCGTTGGTGGTTTCGTCAATGAGCAGTTCTTC

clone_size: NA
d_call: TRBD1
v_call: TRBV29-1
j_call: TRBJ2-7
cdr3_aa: CSVSFHDRGVAYEQYF
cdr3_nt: TGCAGCGTTTCCTTTCACGACAGGGGCGTCGCCTACGAGCAGTACTTC

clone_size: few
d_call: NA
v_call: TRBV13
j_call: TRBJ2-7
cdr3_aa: CASSRDSAYEQYF
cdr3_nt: TGTGCCAGCAGCCGTGACAGCGCCTACGAGCAGTACTTC

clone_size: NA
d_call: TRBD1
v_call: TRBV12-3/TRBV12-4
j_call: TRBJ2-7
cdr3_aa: CASSLGRSGGEQYF
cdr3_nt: TGTGCCAGCAGTTTGGGCAGGTCAGGGGGCGAGCAGTACTTC

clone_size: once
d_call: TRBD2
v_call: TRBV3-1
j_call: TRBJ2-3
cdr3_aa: CASSLGDAGGPADTQYF
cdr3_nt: TGTGCCAGCAGCCTGGGGGATGCGGGAGGGCCCGCAGATACGCAGTATTTT

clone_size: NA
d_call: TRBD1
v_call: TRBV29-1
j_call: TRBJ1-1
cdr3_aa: CSVTTGVKGEAFF
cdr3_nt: TGCAGCGTGACCACAGGGGTCAAGGGTGAAGCTTTCTTT

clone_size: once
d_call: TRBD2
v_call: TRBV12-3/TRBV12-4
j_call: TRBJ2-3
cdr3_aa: CASRKTTSGVTDTQYF
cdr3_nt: TGTGCCAGCAGGAAAACGACTAGCGGGGTCACAGATACGCAGTATTTT

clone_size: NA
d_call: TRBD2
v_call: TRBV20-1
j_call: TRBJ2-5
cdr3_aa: CSADRTSGEQETQYF
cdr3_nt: TGCAGTGCGGACCGGACTAGCGGGGAACAAGAGACCCAGTACTTC

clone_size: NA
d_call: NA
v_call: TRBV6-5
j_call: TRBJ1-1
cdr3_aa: CASSYLGHTEAFF
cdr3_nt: TGTGCCAGCAGTTATCTAGGCCACACTGAAGCTTTCTTT

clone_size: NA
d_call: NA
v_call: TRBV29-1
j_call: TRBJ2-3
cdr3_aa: CSVPTDYYTDTQYF
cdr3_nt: TGCAGCGTCCCGACGGACTATTACACAGATACGCAGTATTTT

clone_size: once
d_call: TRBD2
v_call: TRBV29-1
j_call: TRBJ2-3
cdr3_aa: CSAGGIYTDTQYF
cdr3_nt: TGCAGCGCCGGGGGGATTTACACAGATACGCAGTATTTT

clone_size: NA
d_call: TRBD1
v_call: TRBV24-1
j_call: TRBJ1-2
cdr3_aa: CATSGLGQDYGYTF
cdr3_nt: TGTGCCACCAGTGGCCTGGGACAGGACTATGGCTACACCTTC

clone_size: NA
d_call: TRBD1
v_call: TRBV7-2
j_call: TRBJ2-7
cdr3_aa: CASSLTGLKGYEQYF
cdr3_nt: TGTGCCAGCAGCTTGACAGGGTTAAAAGGCTACGAGCAGTACTTC

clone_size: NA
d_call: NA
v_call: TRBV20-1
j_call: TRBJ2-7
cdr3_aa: CSARTLLGYEQYF
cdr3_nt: TGCAGTGCCCGGACCCTCCTGGGCTACGAGCAGTACTTC

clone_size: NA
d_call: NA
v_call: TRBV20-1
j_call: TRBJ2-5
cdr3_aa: CSAFLEGRQETQYF
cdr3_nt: TGCAGTGCTTTCCTGGAGGGCCGCCAAGAGACCCAGTACTTC

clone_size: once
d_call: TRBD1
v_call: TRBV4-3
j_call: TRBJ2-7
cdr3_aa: CASSEMTGGGQYF
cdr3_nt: TGCGCCAGCAGCGAAATGACAGGGGGTGGGCAGTACTTC

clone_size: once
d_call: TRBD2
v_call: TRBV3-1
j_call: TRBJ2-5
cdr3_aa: CASSQDSLLAGGKETQYF
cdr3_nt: TGTGCCAGCAGCCAAGATTCCCTCCTAGCGGGGGGGAAAGAGACCCAGTACTTC

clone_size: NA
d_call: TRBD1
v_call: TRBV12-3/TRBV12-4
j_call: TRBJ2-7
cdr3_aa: CASSLTGLGEQYF
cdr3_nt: TGTGCCAGCAGCCTGACAGGGCTTGGCGAGCAGTACTTC

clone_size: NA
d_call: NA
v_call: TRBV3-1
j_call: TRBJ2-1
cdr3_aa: CASSPGFLRATNEQFF
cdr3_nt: TGTGCCAGCAGCCCTGGATTTCTGCGGGCCACCAATGAGCAGTTCTTC

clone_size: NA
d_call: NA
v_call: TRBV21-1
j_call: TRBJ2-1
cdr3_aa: CASSKGTLAGVKGYNEQFF
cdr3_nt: TGTGCCAGCAGCAAAGGTACACTAGCGGGAGTCAAGGGCTACAATGAGCAGTTCTTC

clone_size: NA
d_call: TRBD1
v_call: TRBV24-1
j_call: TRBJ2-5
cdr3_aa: CATTDRGGQETQYF
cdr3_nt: TGTGCCACCACGGACAGGGGAGGGCAAGAGACCCAGTACTTC

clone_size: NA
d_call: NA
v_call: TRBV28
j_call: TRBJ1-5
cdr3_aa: CASSRVSNQPQHF
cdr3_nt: TGTGCCAGCAGTAGGGTTAGCAATCAGCCCCAGCATTTT

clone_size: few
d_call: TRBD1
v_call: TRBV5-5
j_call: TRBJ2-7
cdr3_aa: CASSSPRDRDSYEQYF
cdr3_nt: TGTGCCAGCAGCTCCCCCCGGGACAGGGACTCCTACGAGCAGTACTTC

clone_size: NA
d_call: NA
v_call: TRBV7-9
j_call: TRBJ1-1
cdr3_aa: CASRRAPTEAFF
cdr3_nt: TGTGCCAGCAGAAGGGCCCCCACTGAAGCTTTCTTT

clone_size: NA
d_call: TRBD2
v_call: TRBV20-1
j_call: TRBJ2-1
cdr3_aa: CSAPGLAGTFGDEQFF
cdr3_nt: TGCAGTGCACCCGGACTAGCGGGCACCTTCGGGGATGAGCAGTTCTTC

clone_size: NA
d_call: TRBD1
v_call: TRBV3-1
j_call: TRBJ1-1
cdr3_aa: CASSPLTGVNTEAFF
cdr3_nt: TGTGCCAGCAGCCCCCTAACAGGGGTGAACACTGAAGCTTTCTTT

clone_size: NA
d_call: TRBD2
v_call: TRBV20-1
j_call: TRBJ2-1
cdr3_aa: CSAVRDYPYEQFF
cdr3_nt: TGCAGTGCCGTCCGGGACTACCCCTACGAGCAGTTCTTC

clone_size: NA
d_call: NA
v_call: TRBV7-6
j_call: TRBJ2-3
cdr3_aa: CASSLGPADTQYF
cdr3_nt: TGTGCCAGCAGTTTAGGGCCGGCAGATACGCAGTATTTT